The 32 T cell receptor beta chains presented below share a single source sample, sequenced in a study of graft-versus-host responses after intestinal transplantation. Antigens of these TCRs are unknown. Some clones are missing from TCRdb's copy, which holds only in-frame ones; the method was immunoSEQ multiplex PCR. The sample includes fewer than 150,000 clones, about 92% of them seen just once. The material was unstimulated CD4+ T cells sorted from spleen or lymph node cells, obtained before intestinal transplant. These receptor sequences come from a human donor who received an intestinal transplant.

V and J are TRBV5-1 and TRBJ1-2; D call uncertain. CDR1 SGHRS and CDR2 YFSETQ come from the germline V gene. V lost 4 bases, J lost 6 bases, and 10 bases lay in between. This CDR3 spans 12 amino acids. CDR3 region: CASSPDGDGYTF. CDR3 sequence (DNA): TGCGCCAGCAGCCCGGACGGAGATGGCTACACCTTC.

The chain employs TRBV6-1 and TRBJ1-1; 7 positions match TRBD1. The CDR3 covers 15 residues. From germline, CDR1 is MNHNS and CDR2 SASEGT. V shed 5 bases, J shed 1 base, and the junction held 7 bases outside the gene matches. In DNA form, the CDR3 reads TGTGCCAGCAGTTCCACCGGGACAGCGAACACTGAAGCTTTCTTT. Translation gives CASSSTGTANTEAFF.

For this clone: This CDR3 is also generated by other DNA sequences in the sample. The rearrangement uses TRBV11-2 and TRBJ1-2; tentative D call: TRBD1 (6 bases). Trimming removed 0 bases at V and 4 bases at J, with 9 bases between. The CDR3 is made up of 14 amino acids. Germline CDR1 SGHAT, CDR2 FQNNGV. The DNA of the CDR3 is TGTGCCAGCAGCTTAGACAGGGGATCCTATGGCTACACCTTC. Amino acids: CASSLDRGSYGYTF.

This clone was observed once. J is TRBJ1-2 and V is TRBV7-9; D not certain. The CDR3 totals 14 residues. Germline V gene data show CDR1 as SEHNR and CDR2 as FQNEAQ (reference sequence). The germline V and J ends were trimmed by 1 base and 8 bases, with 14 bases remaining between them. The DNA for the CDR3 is TGTGCCAGCAGCTTAGTTGTGGGCCGACCCGGCTACACCTTC. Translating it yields CASSLVVGRPGYTF.

CDR3 DNA sequence: TGTGCCAGCAGCGTAGGGGGACAGGGAGACCAGCCCCAGCATTTT. It is translated as CASSVGGQGDQPQHF. J is TRBJ1-5 and V is TRBV9; 9 bases are shared with TRBD1. V was clipped by 0 bases and J by 7 bases; unmatched bases: 5. Germline V gene sequence: CDR1 SGDLS, CDR2 YYNGEE. The CDR3 contains 15 residues.

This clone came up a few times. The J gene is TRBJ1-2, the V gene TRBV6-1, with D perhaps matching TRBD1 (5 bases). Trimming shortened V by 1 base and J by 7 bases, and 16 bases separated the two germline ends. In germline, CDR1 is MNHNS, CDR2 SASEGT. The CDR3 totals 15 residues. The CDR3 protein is CASSEEGREQFGYTF. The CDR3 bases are TGTGCCAGCAGTGAAGAAGGCAGGGAACAGTTTGGCTACACCTTC.

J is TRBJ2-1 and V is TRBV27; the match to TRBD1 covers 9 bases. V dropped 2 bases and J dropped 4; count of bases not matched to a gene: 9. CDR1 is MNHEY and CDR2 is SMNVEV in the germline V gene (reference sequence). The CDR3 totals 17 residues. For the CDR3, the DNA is TGTGCCAGCAGTTTACCCCCGGGACAGGGCGGGTACAATGAGCAGTTCTTC. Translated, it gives CASSLPPGQGGYNEQFF.

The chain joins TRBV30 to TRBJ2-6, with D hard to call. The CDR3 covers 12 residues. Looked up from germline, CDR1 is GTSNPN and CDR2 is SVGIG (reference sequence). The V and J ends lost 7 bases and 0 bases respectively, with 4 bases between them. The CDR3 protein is CALSSGANVLTF. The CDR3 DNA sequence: TGTGCCTTATCCTCTGGGGCCAACGTCCTGACTTTC.

Here the CDR3 DNA reads TGTGCCAGCAGTTCTGGGAAAGGCTACACCTTC. Translation: CASSSGKGYTF. The chain recombines TRBV6-1 with TRBJ1-2, with no clear D. Trimming removed 5 bases from V and 8 bases from J, with 9 bases in between. Germline-derived CDR1 and CDR2 are MNHNS and SASEGT. The CDR3 length is 11 residues.

The CDR3 DNA follows: TGTGCCAGTAATTTTCGGACGAACACTGAAGCTTTCTTT. Its protein is CASNFRTNTEAFF. The V call is TRBV19, the J call TRBJ1-1; D unresolved. The V gene lost 7 bases and the J gene lost 1 base, with 10 bases spanning the gap. Germline V gene sequence: CDR1 LNHDA, CDR2 SQIVND (reference sequence). The CDR3 totals 13 residues.

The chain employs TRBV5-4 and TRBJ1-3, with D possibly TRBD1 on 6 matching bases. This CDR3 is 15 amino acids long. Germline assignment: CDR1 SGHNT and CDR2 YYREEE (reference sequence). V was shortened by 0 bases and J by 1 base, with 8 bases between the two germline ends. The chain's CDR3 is CASSLEGVSGNTIYF. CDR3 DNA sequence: TGTGCCAGCAGCTTGGAGGGGGTGTCTGGAAACACCATATATTTT.

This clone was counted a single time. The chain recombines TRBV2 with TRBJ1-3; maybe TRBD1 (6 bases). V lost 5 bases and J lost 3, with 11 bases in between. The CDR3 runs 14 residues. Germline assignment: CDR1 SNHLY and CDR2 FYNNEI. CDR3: CASSWGARGNTIYF. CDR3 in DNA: TGTGCCAGCAGTTGGGGGGCGCGTGGAAACACCATATATTTT.

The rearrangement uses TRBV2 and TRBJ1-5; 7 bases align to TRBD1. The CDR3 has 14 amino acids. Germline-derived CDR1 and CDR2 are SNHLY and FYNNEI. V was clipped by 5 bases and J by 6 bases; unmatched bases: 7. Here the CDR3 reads CASSNQGVSQPQHF. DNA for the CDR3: TGTGCCAGCAGTAACCAGGGGGTATCTCAGCCCCAGCATTTT.

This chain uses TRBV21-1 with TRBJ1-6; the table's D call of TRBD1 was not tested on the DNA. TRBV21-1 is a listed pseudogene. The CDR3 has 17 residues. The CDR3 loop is CASSKAQVGQGFSPLHF. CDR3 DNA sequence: TGTGCCAGCAGCAAAGCGCAGGTAGGACAGGGATTTTCACCCCTCCACTTT.

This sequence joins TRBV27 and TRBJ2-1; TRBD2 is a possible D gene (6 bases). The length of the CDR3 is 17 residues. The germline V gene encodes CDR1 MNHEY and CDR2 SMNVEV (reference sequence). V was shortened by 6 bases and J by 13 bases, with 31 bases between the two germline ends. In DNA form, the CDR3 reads TGTGCCAGCAGCACCGCCCCCTATTCATCGGTGGCGGGGCAACAGTTCTTC. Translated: CASSTAPYSSVAGQQFF.

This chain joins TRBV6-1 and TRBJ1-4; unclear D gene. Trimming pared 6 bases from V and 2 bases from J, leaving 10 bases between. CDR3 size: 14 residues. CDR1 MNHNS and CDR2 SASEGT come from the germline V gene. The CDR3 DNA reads TGTGCCAGCAGGCGCCTTTCTACTAATGAAAAACTGTTTTTT. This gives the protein CASRRLSTNEKLFF.

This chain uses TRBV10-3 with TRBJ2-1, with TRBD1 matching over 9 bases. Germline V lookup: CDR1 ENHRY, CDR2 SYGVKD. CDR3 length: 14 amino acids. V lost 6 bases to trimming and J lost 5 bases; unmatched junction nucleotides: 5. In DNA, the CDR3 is TGTGCCATCAGGGGACAGGGAGGGCACAATGAGCAGTTCTTC. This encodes CAIRGQGGHNEQFF.

The CDR3 coding sequence is TGTGCCAGCAGCCTGGACAGGGTCGCTTTCTTT. Amino acid sequence: CASSLDRVAFF. The chain joins TRBV11-3 to TRBJ1-1, with TRBD1 identical over 8 bases. The CDR3 is 11 residues long. The germline CDR1 and CDR2 sequences are SGHNT and YENEEA. Trimming took 5 bases from V and 11 from J; bases not matched to a gene: 4.

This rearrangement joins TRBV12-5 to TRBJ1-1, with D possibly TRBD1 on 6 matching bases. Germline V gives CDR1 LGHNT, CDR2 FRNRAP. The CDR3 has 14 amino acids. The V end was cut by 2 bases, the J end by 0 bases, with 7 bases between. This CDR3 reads CASGLRDMNTEAFF. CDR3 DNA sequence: TGTGCTAGTGGTTTGCGGGACATGAACACTGAAGCTTTCTTT.

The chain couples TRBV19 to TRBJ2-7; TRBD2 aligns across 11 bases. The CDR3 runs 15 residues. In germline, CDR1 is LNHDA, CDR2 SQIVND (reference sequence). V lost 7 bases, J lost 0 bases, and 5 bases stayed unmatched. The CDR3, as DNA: TGTGCCAGTACCCAGACTAGCGGGGCCTCCTACGAGCAGTACTTC. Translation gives CASTQTSGASYEQYF.

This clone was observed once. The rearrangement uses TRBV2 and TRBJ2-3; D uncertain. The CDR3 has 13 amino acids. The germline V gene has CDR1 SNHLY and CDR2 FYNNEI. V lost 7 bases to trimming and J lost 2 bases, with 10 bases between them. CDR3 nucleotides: TGTGCCAGCAAATCCCGTAACACAGATACGCAGTATTTT. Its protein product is CASKSRNTDTQYF.

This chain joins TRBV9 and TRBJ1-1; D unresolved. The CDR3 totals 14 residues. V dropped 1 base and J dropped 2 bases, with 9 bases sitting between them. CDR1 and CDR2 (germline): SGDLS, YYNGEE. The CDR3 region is CASSVLADNTEAFF. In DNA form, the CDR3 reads TGTGCCAGCAGCGTATTAGCAGATAACACTGAAGCTTTCTTT.

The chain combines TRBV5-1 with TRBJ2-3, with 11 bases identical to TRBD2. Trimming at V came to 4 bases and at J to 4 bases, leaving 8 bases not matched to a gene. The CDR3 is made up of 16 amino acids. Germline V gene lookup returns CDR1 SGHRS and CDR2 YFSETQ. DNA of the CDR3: TGCGCCAGCAGCGTAAATAGCGGGGGGGTGGCAGATACGCAGTATTTT. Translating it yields CASSVNSGGVADTQYF.

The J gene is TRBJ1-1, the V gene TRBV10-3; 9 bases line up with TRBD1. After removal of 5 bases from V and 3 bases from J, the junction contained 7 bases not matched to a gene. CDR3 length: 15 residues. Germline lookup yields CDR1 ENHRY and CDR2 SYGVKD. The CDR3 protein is CAISPRTGADTEAFF. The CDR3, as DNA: TGTGCCATCAGTCCGAGGACAGGGGCGGACACTGAAGCTTTCTTT.

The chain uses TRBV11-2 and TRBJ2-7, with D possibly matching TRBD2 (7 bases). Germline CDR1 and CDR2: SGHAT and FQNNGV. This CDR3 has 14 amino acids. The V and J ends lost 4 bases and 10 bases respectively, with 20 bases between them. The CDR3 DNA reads TGTGCCAGCAGCTCCAGATCGGGGGGCAGGGAACAGTACTTC. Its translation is CASSSRSGGREQYF.

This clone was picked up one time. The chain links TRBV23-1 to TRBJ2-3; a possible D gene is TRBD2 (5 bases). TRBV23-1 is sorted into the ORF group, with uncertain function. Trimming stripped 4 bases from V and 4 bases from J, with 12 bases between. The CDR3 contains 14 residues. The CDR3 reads CASSPGIRADTQYF. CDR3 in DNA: TGCGCCAGCAGTCCGGGGATACGGGCAGATACGCAGTATTTT.

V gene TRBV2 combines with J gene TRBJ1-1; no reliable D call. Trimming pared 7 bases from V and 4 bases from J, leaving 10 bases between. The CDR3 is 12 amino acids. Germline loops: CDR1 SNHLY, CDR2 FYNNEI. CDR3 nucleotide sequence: TGTGCCAGCATGACCGAGATCACTGAAGCTTTCTTT. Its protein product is CASMTEITEAFF.

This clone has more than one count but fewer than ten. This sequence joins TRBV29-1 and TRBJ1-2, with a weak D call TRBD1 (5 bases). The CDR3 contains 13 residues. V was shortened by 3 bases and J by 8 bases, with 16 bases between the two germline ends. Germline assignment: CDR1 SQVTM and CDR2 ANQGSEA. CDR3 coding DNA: TGCAGCGTTGACCCCACGGCAGGGATCGGCTACACCTTC. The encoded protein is CSVDPTAGIGYTF.

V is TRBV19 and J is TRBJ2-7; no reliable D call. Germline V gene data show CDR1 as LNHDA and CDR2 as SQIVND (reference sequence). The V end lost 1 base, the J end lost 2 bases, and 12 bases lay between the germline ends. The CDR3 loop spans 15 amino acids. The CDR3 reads CASSIGLGQTYEQYF. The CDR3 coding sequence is TGTGCCAGTAGTATAGGATTGGGCCAAACCTACGAGCAGTACTTC.

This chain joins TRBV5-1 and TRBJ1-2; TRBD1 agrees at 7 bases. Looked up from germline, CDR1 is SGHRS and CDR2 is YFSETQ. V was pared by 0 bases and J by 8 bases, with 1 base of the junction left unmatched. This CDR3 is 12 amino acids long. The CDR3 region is CASSLEGGGYTF. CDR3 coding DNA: TGCGCCAGCAGCTTGGAAGGGGGCGGCTACACCTTC.

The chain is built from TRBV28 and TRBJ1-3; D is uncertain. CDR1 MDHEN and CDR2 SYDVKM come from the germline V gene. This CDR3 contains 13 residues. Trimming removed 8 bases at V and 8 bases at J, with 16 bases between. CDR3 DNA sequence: TGTGCCAGCGGCGAACACGGAGCGGACACCATATATTTT. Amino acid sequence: CASGEHGADTIYF. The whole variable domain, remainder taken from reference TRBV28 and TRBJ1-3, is DVKVTQSSRYLVKRTGEKVFLECVQDMDHENMFWYRQDPGLGLRLIYFSYDVKMKEKGDIPEGYSVSREKKERFSLILESASTNQTSMYLCASGEHGADTIYFGEGSWLTVV.

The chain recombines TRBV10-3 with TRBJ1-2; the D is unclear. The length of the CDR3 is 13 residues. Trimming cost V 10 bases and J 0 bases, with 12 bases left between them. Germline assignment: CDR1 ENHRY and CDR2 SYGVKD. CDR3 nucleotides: TGTGCCACCATGGACCTGTCTAACTATGGCTACACCTTC. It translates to CATMDLSNYGYTF.